The 24 T cell receptor beta chains given below trace back to one sample, sequenced in a study of shared clonotypes between healthy human individuals (dated by TCRdb to the early 2020s). Libraries came from the immunoSEQ multiplex PCR assay. The table comes from immuneACCESS by way of TCRdb, which keeps in-frame sequences with V and J called. Part of the clones is missing from these tables; in studies checked, under half for an unresolved V gene and the rest for unknown reasons. This sample holds millions of clones; around nine tenths were observed only once. The ten largest clonotypes hold 0.11% to 0.15% of the sample. Specimen: naive CD4+ T cells sorted from blood. The sample's cell subset or site, from its label and the paper: CD45RA+ positively selected. The origin of the receptors is a man between 18 and 29 years old in good health.

The chain joins TRBV4-3 to TRBJ2-1, with 10 nucleotides matching TRBD2. J was trimmed by 4 bases and V by 4 bases; bases with no gene match: 7. Germline CDR1 LGHNA, CDR2 YSLEER. This CDR3 has 16 amino acids. The CDR3 DNA follows: TGCGCCAGCAGCCGAGGACTAGCGGAAAATTACAATGAGCAGTTCTTC. Translated: CASSRGLAENYNEQFF.

This clone was detected a few times. V and J are TRBV18 and TRBJ1-5; D may be TRBD1 (5 bases). V was cut by 0 bases and J by 3 bases, with 9 bases left in between. Germline loops: CDR1 KGHSH, CDR2 LQKENI. The length of the CDR3 is 15 residues. The DNA of the CDR3 is TGTGCCAGCTCACCACCCCCCGGGGCCAATCAGCCCCAGCATTTT. Its translation: CASSPPPGANQPQHF.

J is TRBJ2-1 and V is TRBV6-4; 8 nucleotides match TRBD1. V trimming: 5 bases; J trimming: 0 bases; junction bases outside the gene matches: 3. This CDR3 contains 15 residues. Germline V gene data show CDR1 as MRHNA and CDR2 as SNTAGT. The CDR3 reads CASSRDRISYNEQFF. For the CDR3, the DNA is TGTGCCAGCAGTCGGGACAGGATCTCCTACAATGAGCAGTTCTTC.

The chain combines TRBV5-1 with TRBJ2-7, with D tentatively TRBD1 (6 bases). Germline lookup yields CDR1 SGHRS and CDR2 YFSETQ. This CDR3 has 15 amino acids. Trimming stripped 2 bases from V and 2 bases from J, with 14 bases between. The CDR3 sequence is CASSFRAGATYEQYF. The DNA for the CDR3 is TGCGCCAGCAGCTTTAGGGCAGGGGCTACCTACGAGCAGTACTTC.

The rearrangement links TRBV11-2 to TRBJ2-2; TRBD2 might be the D (5 bases). There are 16 residues in the CDR3. Trimming left V 1 base short and J 4 bases short, with 13 bases between. CDR1 and CDR2 from the germline V gene are SGHAT and FQNNGV. CDR3 loop: CASSLAGNSFTGELFF. CDR3 DNA sequence: TGTGCCAGCAGCTTAGCGGGGAATTCCTTCACCGGGGAGCTGTTTTTT.

As regards this clone: This sample also contains other DNA sequences that code for the same CDR3. The chain uses TRBV10-3 and TRBJ1-1; TRBD1 matches at 8 bases. Trimming took 7 bases from V and 2 from J; bases not matched to a gene: 3. CDR1 and CDR2 (germline): ENHRY, SYGVKD. CDR3 length equals 13 residues. DNA of the CDR3: TGTGCCATCAACCCAGGGGGCAACACTGAAGCTTTCTTT. It is translated as CAINPGGNTEAFF.

This rearrangement joins TRBV11-3 to TRBJ2-5; a possible D gene is TRBD1 (5 bases). Germline assignment: CDR1 SGHNT and CDR2 YENEEA. Trimming took 1 base from V and 2 from J, leaving 11 bases between them. This CDR3 comprises 15 residues. The CDR3 spells CASSLGQTVQETQYF. Here the CDR3 DNA reads TGTGCCAGCAGCTTAGGGCAGACAGTTCAAGAGACCCAGTACTTC.

This chain joins TRBV7-2 and TRBJ1-3; 9 bases map to TRBD1. V was pared by 2 bases and J by 7 bases, with 6 bases of the junction left unmatched. This CDR3 is 15 amino acids long. Per germline, CDR1 SGHTA and CDR2 FQGNSA. The CDR3 DNA reads TGTGCCAGCAGCTTAACGGGACAGGGTTTGAACACCATATATTTT. Amino acids: CASSLTGQGLNTIYF.

The chain carries TRBV5-6 and TRBJ2-3; 8 bases match TRBD1. Germline trimming cut 2 bases from V and 2 bases from J; bases unmatched to any gene: 10. The CDR3 is made up of 17 amino acids. Looked up from germline, CDR1 is SGHDT and CDR2 is YYEEEE. DNA of the CDR3: TGTGCCAGCAGCTTAGGGCAGGGGGCGAGGAACACAGATACGCAGTATTTT. Translation: CASSLGQGARNTDTQYF.

The chain recombines TRBV30 with TRBJ2-2; the D call may be TRBD1 or TRBD2 (7 bases each). CDR1 and CDR2 (germline): GTSNPN, SVGIG (reference sequence). The CDR3 totals 12 residues. Trimming shortened V by 4 bases and J by 8 bases, and 11 bases separated the two germline ends. The CDR3 DNA follows: TGTGCCTGGACCAGGGGGGGAGGGGAGCTGTTTTTT. It translates to CAWTRGGGELFF.

This clone occurred once. J is TRBJ2-1 and V is TRBV7-2; D is possibly TRBD1 (6 bases). Germline V gene sequence: CDR1 SGHTA, CDR2 FQGNSA. The CDR3 consists of 13 residues. V gave up 5 bases and J gave up 8 bases, with 13 bases separating them. CDR3 protein: CASSPQTGYEQFF. The CDR3, as DNA: TGTGCCAGCAGCCCCCAGACAGGTTATGAGCAGTTCTTC.

V is TRBV11-2 and J is TRBJ2-2; D is possibly TRBD1 (5 bases). Trimming took 6 bases from V and 7 from J, leaving 15 bases between them. The CDR3 length is 14 residues. Germline V lookup: CDR1 SGHAT, CDR2 FQNNGV. CDR3 in amino acids: CASRTRADIGELFF. The CDR3 region has the DNA TGTGCCAGCAGAACCAGGGCGGATATCGGGGAGCTGTTTTTT.

This sequence joins TRBV5-1 and TRBJ2-1; D may be TRBD1 (5 bases). V lost 0 bases and J lost 2, with 9 bases in between. This CDR3 is 15 amino acids long. In germline, CDR1 is SGHRS, CDR2 YFSETQ. The CDR3 here is CASSLGTTAYNEQFF. The CDR3 DNA sequence: TGCGCCAGCAGCTTGGGGACAACTGCCTACAATGAGCAGTTCTTC.

This sequence joins TRBV5-1 and TRBJ2-3; the match to TRBD2 covers 11 bases. This CDR3 is built from 14 residues. J gave up 7 bases and V 3 bases, and 4 bases lay outside the gene matches. CDR1 is SGHRS, CDR2 YFSETQ, per germline. CDR3 amino acids: CASSSVAGGNTQYF. DNA of the CDR3: TGCGCCAGCAGCTCTGTAGCGGGAGGGAATACGCAGTATTTT. The entire variable domain, with the rest obtained from reference TRBV5-1 and TRBJ2-3, is as follows: KAGVTQTPRYLIKTRGQQVTLSCSPISGHRSVSWYQQTPGQGLQFLFEYFSETQRNKGNFPGRFSGRQFSNSRSEMNVSTLELGDSALYLCASSSVAGGNTQYFGPGTRLTVL.

J is TRBJ1-2 and V is TRBV7-9, with 7 bases identical to TRBD1. The V and J ends lost 3 bases and 4 bases, in that order; junction bases with no gene match: 14. Germline V gives CDR1 SEHNR, CDR2 FQNEAQ (reference sequence). The CDR3 is 17 residues long. The CDR3 DNA is TGTGCCAGCAGCTTTGAGGCAGAGAGGACAGGCTTCTATGGCTACACCTTC. Protein product: CASSFEAERTGFYGYTF.

V and J are TRBV9 and TRBJ2-7, with 14 positions matching TRBD2. The V gene's germline CDR1 is SGDLS and CDR2 YYNGEE. The V and J ends lost 4 bases and 7 bases, in that order; junction bases with no gene match: 10. There are 16 residues in the CDR3. The CDR3 DNA reads as TGTGCCAGCAGCCCCAGACTAGCGGGAGGGCCGGGTGAGCAGTACTTC. Protein product: CASSPRLAGGPGEQYF.

This chain connects TRBV7-2 to TRBJ2-3, with a tentative D call TRBD2 (5 bases). V was trimmed by 5 bases and J by 2 bases, leaving 14 bases between them. The CDR3 contains 15 residues. The V gene's germline CDR1 is SGHTA and CDR2 FQGNSA. The CDR3 sequence: CASSRRSGLTDTQYF. The CDR3 DNA reads as TGTGCCAGCAGCCGGAGGAGCGGCCTCACAGATACGCAGTATTTT.

The V call is TRBV21-1, the J call TRBJ2-2; no check of the table's D call, TRBD2, against the DNA was made. TRBV21-1 is a pseudogene locus. The CDR3 has 16 amino acids. The CDR3 nucleotides read TGTGCCAGCAGCAAAGGAGCGGGGACGAACACCGGGGAGCTGTTTTTT. It encodes CASSKGAGTNTGELFF.

This clone was observed a single time. Additional DNA sequences in this sample encode the identical CDR3. The chain uses TRBV2 and TRBJ1-3, with TRBD1 matching 7 bases. Germline CDR1 reads SNHLY; CDR2 reads FYNNEI. The CDR3 length is 15 residues. Unmatched junction bases numbered 3, after V lost 4 bases and J lost 0 bases. CDR3 region: CASSGDRSSGNTIYF. The CDR3 region has the DNA TGTGCCAGCAGTGGGGACAGAAGCTCTGGAAACACCATATATTTT.

This chain uses TRBV6-1 with TRBJ2-3; D is tentatively TRBD1 or TRBD2 (6 bases each). In germline, CDR1 is MNHNS, CDR2 SASEGT. V was trimmed by 4 bases and J by 5 bases, leaving 16 bases between them. This CDR3 comprises 15 residues. The CDR3 protein is CASSVLWGAIDTQYF. CDR3 nucleotides: TGTGCCAGCAGTGTTCTCTGGGGGGCAATAGATACGCAGTATTTT.

DNA for the CDR3: TGTGCCAGCAGCTTGACGAGACAGGGCGGCACCGGGGAGCTGTTTTTT. This gives the protein CASSLTRQGGTGELFF. This rearrangement joins TRBV5-6 to TRBJ2-2, with 7 positions matching TRBD1. Germline V gene sequence: CDR1 SGHDT, CDR2 YYEEEE. Trimming cost V 1 base and J 4 bases; bases outside gene matches: 7. The CDR3 contains 16 residues.

DNA for the CDR3: TGCAGCGTTGCTCCCGAAGAGACCCAGTACTTC. Translation gives CSVAPEETQYF. V usage is TRBV29-1 and J usage is TRBJ2-5; D gene ambiguous. Trimming took off 4 bases at V and 3 bases at J, with 6 bases between the two ends. The CDR3 is 11 residues long. Germline-derived CDR1 and CDR2 are SQVTM and ANQGSEA.

The CDR3 here is CASRETGTGAYSNQPQHF. DNA for the CDR3: TGTGCCAGCAGGGAAACCGGGACAGGGGCCTATAGCAATCAGCCCCAGCATTTT. This rearrangement joins TRBV28 to TRBJ1-5; 10 nucleotides agree with TRBD1. The germline V gene encodes CDR1 MDHEN and CDR2 SYDVKM. CDR3 length: 18 amino acids. The junction had 11 bases not matched to a gene; V was cut back by 6 bases and J by 0 bases.

In regard to this clone: Other DNA sequences within the sample encode an identical CDR3. This chain uses TRBV7-2 with TRBJ2-4; D remains ambiguous. The CDR3 is 13 amino acids. V lost 7 bases, J lost 0 bases, and 7 bases lay in between. In germline, CDR1 is SGHTA, CDR2 FQGNSA. The CDR3 protein is CASTPLAKNIQYF. In DNA, the CDR3 is TGTGCCAGCACCCCCTTAGCCAAAAACATTCAGTACTTC.